The next 32 T cell receptor beta chains were all read from a single sample in a study of shared clonotypes between healthy human individuals. Repertoires were generated with immunoSEQ multiplex PCR, while TCRdb's copy carries only in-frame clones and drops some. The sample has roughly 2 million clones, more than 90% seen once; the top ten hold around 0.13%. The sequenced sample was naive CD4+ T cells sorted from blood. Indicated subset: CD45RA+ positively selected. Every receptor here comes from a man between 18 and 29 years old in good health.

The rearrangement joins TRBV28 to TRBJ2-7, with D possibly being TRBD1 (5 bases). Germline CDR1 reads MDHEN; CDR2 reads SYDVKM. Trimming took 3 bases from V and 0 from J, leaving 9 bases between them. The CDR3 is made up of 14 amino acids. The CDR3 loop reads CASSLTESSYEQYF. CDR3 DNA: TGTGCCAGCAGTTTGACAGAGAGCTCCTACGAGCAGTACTTC.

The chain has TRBV7-2 and TRBJ2-5; 8 positions agree with TRBD1. The CDR3 spans 14 residues. V was clipped by 7 bases and J by 2 bases; unmatched bases: 6. The germline V gene encodes CDR1 SGHTA and CDR2 FQGNSA. CDR3 residues: CASKGRTGQETQYF. The DNA for the CDR3 is TGTGCCAGCAAAGGTCGGACAGGGCAAGAGACCCAGTACTTC.

V and J are TRBV28 and TRBJ2-7; 7 nucleotides agree with TRBD1. Losses at the gene ends were 5 bases for V and 5 bases for J; bases not matched to a gene: 6. The length of the CDR3 is 13 residues. Germline CDR1 reads MDHEN; CDR2 reads SYDVKM. This CDR3 reads CASSRTGVHEQYF. The CDR3 DNA is TGTGCCAGCAGTCGAACAGGGGTCCACGAGCAGTACTTC.

The chain links TRBV6-5 to TRBJ1-1; D remains unclear. The CDR3 sequence is 11 residues long. Germline V gives CDR1 MNHEY, CDR2 SVGAGI. The V and J ends lost 6 bases and 10 bases respectively, with 12 bases between them. CDR3 amino acids: CASSYMMRAFF. CDR3 sequence (DNA): TGTGCCAGCAGCTATATGATGAGAGCTTTCTTT.

This clone occurred once. CDR3 amino acids: CASSVDPSVYEQYF. As DNA, the CDR3 is TGTGCCAGCAGCGTAGACCCTAGCGTCTACGAGCAGTACTTC. The chain is built from TRBV9 and TRBJ2-7; possibly TRBD2 for D (6 bases). Between the trimmed V and J ends, which lost 0 bases and 3 bases, there was a span of 10 bases. Germline CDR1 SGDLS, CDR2 YYNGEE. The CDR3 consists of 14 residues.

This clone has a single count. The gene calls are TRBV9 and TRBJ2-7; TRBD1 agrees at 11 bases. CDR1 is SGDLS, CDR2 YYNGEE, per germline. This CDR3 has 15 residues. V was clipped by 4 bases and J by 2 bases; unmatched bases: 5. The CDR3 spells CASSRGQGEAYEQYF. Here the CDR3 DNA reads TGTGCCAGCAGCAGGGGACAGGGGGAGGCCTACGAGCAGTACTTC.

The gene calls are TRBV6-6 and TRBJ2-7, with TRBD2 matching 11 bases. CDR1 is MNHNY, CDR2 SVGAGI, per germline (reference sequence). The CDR3 has 14 amino acids. Germline trimming cut 2 bases from V and 7 bases from J; bases unmatched to any gene: 4. In DNA form, the CDR3 reads TGTGCCAGCAGTTACGGAGGACTAGCGGGTGAGCAGTACTTC. Translating it yields CASSYGGLAGEQYF.

The CDR3 coding sequence is TGTGCCAGCAGCTTAGGGACAGGGACCAAAAACATTCAGTACTTC. Translation gives CASSLGTGTKNIQYF. V usage is TRBV7-2 and J usage is TRBJ2-4; TRBD1 matches 8 bases. The germline V gene has CDR1 SGHTA and CDR2 FQGNSA. V was pared by 1 base and J by 2 bases, with 1 base of the junction left unmatched. The CDR3 covers 15 residues.

This chain connects TRBV25-1 to TRBJ2-1, with 8 nucleotides matching TRBD2. Germline values: CDR1 MGHDK, CDR2 SYGVNS. The CDR3 sequence is 15 residues long. The J segment lost 1 base and the V segment lost 4 bases, leaving 3 bases of the junction unmatched. This CDR3 is CASSVSGGSYNEQFF. The CDR3 nucleotides read TGTGCCAGCAGTGTGTCGGGAGGGTCCTACAATGAGCAGTTCTTC.

This chain uses TRBV11-1 with TRBJ2-2; D call uncertain. The CDR3 has 14 amino acids. Germline assignment: CDR1 SGHAT and CDR2 FQDESV (reference sequence). The V end was cut by 1 base, the J end by 4 bases, with 7 bases between. The chain's CDR3 is CASSLEGVTGELFF. DNA for the CDR3: TGTGCCAGCAGCTTAGAGGGTGTCACCGGGGAGCTGTTTTTT.

The rearrangement joins TRBV6-5 to TRBJ1-3; no definite D call. This CDR3 comprises 15 residues. Trimming removed 6 bases from V and 0 bases from J, with 12 bases in between. Germline assignment: CDR1 MNHEY and CDR2 SVGAGI. The CDR3 coding sequence is TGTGCCAGCAGCCGTGGGAGCATCTCTGGAAACACCATATATTTT. Its protein product is CASSRGSISGNTIYF.

This chain uses TRBV30 with TRBJ1-4, with D unclear. There are 14 residues in the CDR3. The germline V gene has CDR1 GTSNPN and CDR2 SVGIG (reference sequence). Trimming took off 3 bases at V and 8 bases at J, with 16 bases between the two ends. CDR3 DNA sequence: TGTGCCTGGAGAGGAACGGGAGGACGGGAAAAACTGTTTTTT. Residues: CAWRGTGGREKLFF.

The gene calls are TRBV7-9 and TRBJ2-7, with D possibly TRBD1 on 6 matching bases. V gave up 7 bases and J gave up 6 bases, with 16 bases separating them. The V gene's germline CDR1 is SEHNR and CDR2 FQNEAQ (reference sequence). CDR3 size: 13 residues. The CDR3 sequence: CASTDRDIGEQYF. The CDR3, as DNA: TGTGCCAGCACCGACCGGGACATTGGCGAGCAGTACTTC.

The count of this clone is one. The V call is TRBV7-9, the J call TRBJ2-5, with 10 bases fitting TRBD1. Germline lookup yields CDR1 SEHNR and CDR2 FQNEAQ (reference sequence). This CDR3 has 14 residues. V trimming: 3 bases; J trimming: 5 bases; junction bases outside the gene matches: 3. For the CDR3, the DNA is TGTGCCAGCAGCTTGACAGGGGGCGTCGAGACCCAGTACTTC. Protein sequence: CASSLTGGVETQYF. Drawing the rest from reference TRBV7-9 and TRBJ2-5, the complete variable domain is DTGVSQNPRHKITKRGQNVTFRCDPISEHNRLYWYRQTLGQGPEFLTYFQNEAQLEKSRLLSDRFSAERPKGSFSTLEIQRTEQGDSAMYLCASSLTGGVETQYFGPGTRLLVL.

Written as DNA, the CDR3 is TGTGCCAGCAGTCCACGTTGGGACGAGCAGTTCTTC. Encoded protein: CASSPRWDEQFF. V usage is TRBV28 and J usage is TRBJ2-1; D is perhaps TRBD1 or TRBD2 (5 bases each). The CDR3 extends over 12 amino acids. Germline V gene sequence: CDR1 MDHEN, CDR2 SYDVKM. With 5 bases removed from V and 10 bases from J, the gap between germline ends came to 12 bases. Variable domain in full (rest from reference TRBV28 and TRBJ2-1): DVKVTQSSRYLVKRTGEKVFLECVQDMDHENMFWYRQDPGLGLRLIYFSYDVKMKEKGDIPEGYSVSREKKERFSLILESASTNQTSMYLCASSPRWDEQFFGPGTRLTVL.

The gene calls are TRBV5-1 and TRBJ2-7, with 7 bases matching TRBD1. The CDR3 contains 14 residues. The J segment lost 6 bases and the V segment lost 4 bases, leaving 10 bases of the junction unmatched. CDR1 is SGHRS and CDR2 is YFSETQ in the germline V gene. This CDR3 reads CASSGTGAHREQYF. Here the CDR3 DNA reads TGCGCCAGCAGCGGAACAGGGGCCCATCGCGAGCAGTACTTC.

To note about this clone: The sample carries other DNA sequences with the same CDR3. Written as DNA, the CDR3 is TGTGCCAGCAGCAGCACAGGGGGCGGGTATGGCTACACCTTC. Protein sequence: CASSSTGGGYGYTF. This rearrangement joins TRBV7-9 to TRBJ1-2; 9 bases match TRBD1. CDR3 size: 14 residues. The V and J ends lost 5 bases and 5 bases, in that order; junction bases with no gene match: 6. Germline assignment: CDR1 SEHNR and CDR2 FQNEAQ (reference sequence).

This rearrangement joins TRBV4-3 to TRBJ2-5; 15 positions match TRBD2. Trimming took 5 bases from V and 2 from J; bases not matched to a gene: 3. The CDR3 is 16 residues long. The germline gives CDR1 LGHNA, CDR2 YSLEER. The DNA for the CDR3 is TGCGCCAGCAGCAAAGGACTAGCGGGAGGGCAAGAGACCCAGTACTTC. Its protein is CASSKGLAGGQETQYF.

This chain uses TRBV10-3 with TRBJ2-3; the match to TRBD1 covers 7 bases. The CDR3 loop spans 15 amino acids. Germline CDR1 reads ENHRY; CDR2 reads SYGVKD. V gave up 3 bases and J gave up 4 bases; unmatched junction bases: 7. CDR3 amino acids: CAISDRQGIADTQYF. The DNA of the CDR3 is TGTGCCATCAGTGATAGACAGGGAATTGCAGATACGCAGTATTTT.

The sample holds one count of this clone. Other DNA sequences from this sample encode an identical CDR3 as well. The chain employs TRBV5-1 and TRBJ2-2; 11 bases match TRBD2. The germline gives CDR1 SGHRS, CDR2 YFSETQ. V trimming: 5 bases; J trimming: 3 bases; junction bases outside the gene matches: 3. This CDR3 spans 15 amino acids. The DNA for the CDR3 is TGCGCCAGCAGTCTTAGCGGGAGGGACACCGGGGAGCTGTTTTTT. Residues: CASSLSGRDTGELFF.

The CDR3 DNA sequence: TGCGCCAGCAGCTTGTATGGAGGGCTAACGGCCTACAATGAGCAGTTCTTC. Translated, it gives CASSLYGGLTAYNEQFF. The chain employs TRBV5-1 and TRBJ2-1; TRBD2 might be the D (6 bases). The CDR3 runs 17 residues. V was shortened by 1 base and J by 2 bases, with 16 bases between the two germline ends. The germline gives CDR1 SGHRS, CDR2 YFSETQ.

The V gene is TRBV7-2, the J gene TRBJ2-1, with D unresolved. V was shortened by 0 bases and J by 2 bases, with 5 bases between the two germline ends. The CDR3 spans 14 residues. Per germline, CDR1 SGHTA and CDR2 FQGNSA. The CDR3 is CASSLASAYNEQFF. The CDR3 DNA reads TGTGCCAGCAGCTTAGCCTCCGCCTACAATGAGCAGTTCTTC.

The chain uses TRBV6-6 and TRBJ1-5; D ambiguous. The CDR3 extends over 15 amino acids. The germline V gene has CDR1 MNHNY and CDR2 SVGAGI (reference sequence). The V end lost 7 bases, the J end lost 2 bases, and 15 bases lay between the germline ends. CDR3 coding DNA: TGTGCCAGCATCCCACCGGGTAATGGCAATCAGCCCCAGCATTTT. Translating it yields CASIPPGNGNQPQHF.

The chain is built from TRBV5-4 and TRBJ2-7; D is unresolved. CDR1 and CDR2 from the germline V gene are SGHNT and YYREEE (reference sequence). This CDR3 contains 13 residues. Trimming took off 4 bases at V and 3 bases at J, with 11 bases between the two ends. The CDR3 region is CASSRDTIYEQYF. The CDR3 coding sequence is TGTGCCAGCAGCCGAGACACGATCTACGAGCAGTACTTC.

The chain combines TRBV7-2 with TRBJ1-1, with TRBD1 identical over 8 bases. In germline, CDR1 is SGHTA, CDR2 FQGNSA. V lost 2 bases to trimming and J lost 0 bases; unmatched junction nucleotides: 5. The length of the CDR3 is 16 residues. The CDR3 DNA sequence: TGTGCCAGCAGCTTACAGGGGGCGATTATGAACACTGAAGCTTTCTTT. It codes for CASSLQGAIMNTEAFF.

The V call is TRBV5-1, the J call TRBJ2-5; D perhaps matches TRBD2 (6 bases). Germline assignment: CDR1 SGHRS and CDR2 YFSETQ. V shed 2 bases and J shed 5 bases, with 19 bases lying between them. CDR3 size: 16 residues. The CDR3 coding sequence is TGCGCCAGCAGCTTAAGCGGCGGGGCCTCGGGGGAGACCCAGTACTTC. This codes for CASSLSGGASGETQYF.

This chain joins TRBV5-1 and TRBJ2-3, with TRBD1 matching 9 bases. Germline loops: CDR1 SGHRS, CDR2 YFSETQ. This CDR3 has 16 residues. J was trimmed by 4 bases and V by 3 bases; bases with no gene match: 9. CDR3 bases: TGCGCCAGCAGCTGGGGCGGGACAGGGACGGCAGATACGCAGTATTTT. It codes for CASSWGGTGTADTQYF.

The chain recombines TRBV2 with TRBJ1-1; the D is unclear. V was clipped by 7 bases and J by 1 base, with 10 bases between them. This CDR3 contains 13 residues. In germline, CDR1 is SNHLY, CDR2 FYNNEI. CDR3 in DNA: TGTGCCAGCAAATTACAGACGAACACTGAAGCTTTCTTT. As protein: CASKLQTNTEAFF.

The chain is built from TRBV9 and TRBJ2-7; D is ambiguous. This CDR3 spans 14 amino acids. Germline V lookup: CDR1 SGDLS, CDR2 YYNGEE. The V gene lost 1 base and the J gene lost 5 bases, with 13 bases spanning the gap. The CDR3: CASSVSSRVDEQYF. CDR3 in DNA: TGTGCCAGCAGCGTAAGCTCGAGAGTCGACGAGCAGTACTTC.

On this clone itself: The sample holds other DNA sequences that translate to the same CDR3. This chain links TRBV7-8 with TRBJ1-1; D call uncertain. There are 14 residues in the CDR3. Germline CDR1 reads SGHVS; CDR2 reads FQNEAQ. The V end lost 1 base, the J end lost 5 bases, and 11 bases lay between the germline ends. The CDR3 sequence: CASSLEGRNTEAFF. CDR3 sequence (DNA): TGTGCCAGCAGCTTAGAGGGCAGGAATACTGAAGCTTTCTTT.

The chain employs TRBV6-5 and TRBJ1-4; no clear D gene. V was trimmed by 0 bases and J by 7 bases, leaving 12 bases between them. Germline V gene sequence: CDR1 MNHEY, CDR2 SVGAGI. This CDR3 comprises 15 residues. The CDR3 region has the DNA TGTGCCAGCAGTTACTCGCAATGGGTTCCTGAAAAACTGTTTTTT. It yields the protein CASSYSQWVPEKLFF.

This clone was recorded only once. V is TRBV29-1 and J is TRBJ2-7; tentative D call: TRBD1 (6 bases). CDR1 is SQVTM, CDR2 ANQGSEA, per germline. V shed 3 bases and J shed 9 bases, with 12 bases lying between them. CDR3 size: 11 residues. CDR3 nucleotide sequence: TGCAGCGTTGATTCAGGGGCGTCGCAGTACTTC. This translates into CSVDSGASQYF.